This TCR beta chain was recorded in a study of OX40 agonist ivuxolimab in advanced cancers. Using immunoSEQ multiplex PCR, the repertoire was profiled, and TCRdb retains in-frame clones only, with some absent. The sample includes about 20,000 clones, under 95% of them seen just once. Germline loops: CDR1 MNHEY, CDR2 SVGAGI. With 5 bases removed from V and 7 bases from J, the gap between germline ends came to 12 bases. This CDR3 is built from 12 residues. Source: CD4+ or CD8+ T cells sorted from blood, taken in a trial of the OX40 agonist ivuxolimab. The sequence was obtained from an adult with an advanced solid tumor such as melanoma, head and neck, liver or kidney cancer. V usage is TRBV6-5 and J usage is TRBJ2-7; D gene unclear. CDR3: CASSEALREQYF. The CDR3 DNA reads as TGTGCCAGCAGTGAAGCGCTTCGTGAGCAGTACTTC.